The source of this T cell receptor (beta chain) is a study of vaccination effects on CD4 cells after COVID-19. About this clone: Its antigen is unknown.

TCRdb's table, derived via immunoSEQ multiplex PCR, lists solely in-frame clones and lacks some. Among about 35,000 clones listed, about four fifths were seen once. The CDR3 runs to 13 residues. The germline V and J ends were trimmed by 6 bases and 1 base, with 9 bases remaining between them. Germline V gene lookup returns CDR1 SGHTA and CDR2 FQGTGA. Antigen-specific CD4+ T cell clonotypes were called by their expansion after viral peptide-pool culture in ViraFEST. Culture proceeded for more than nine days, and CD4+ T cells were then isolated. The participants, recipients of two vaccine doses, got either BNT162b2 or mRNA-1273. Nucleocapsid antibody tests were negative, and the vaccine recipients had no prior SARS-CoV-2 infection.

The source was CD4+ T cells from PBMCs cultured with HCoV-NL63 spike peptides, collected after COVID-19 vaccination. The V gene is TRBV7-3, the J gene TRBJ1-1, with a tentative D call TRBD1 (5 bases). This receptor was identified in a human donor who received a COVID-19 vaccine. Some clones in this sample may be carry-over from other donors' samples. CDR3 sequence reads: CASRARENTEAFF. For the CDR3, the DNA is TGTGCCAGCAGAGCCAGGGAGAACACTGAAGCTTTCTTT.